Reported below is one T cell receptor (beta chain). Its antigen is as yet unknown. A sort by CD45RO/CCR7/CD25/CD127/CD95/CD27 yielded CD4+ naive, central memory, regulatory and stem cell-like memory cells. Purity exceeding 98% was reached by all sorted populations. This CDR3 has 14 residues. The V and J ends lost 3 bases and 4 bases respectively, with 12 bases between them. CDR1 is SGHAT, CDR2 FQNNGV, per germline. This record comes from a study of beta chain features in type 1 diabetes. The overall study: Taken together, all samples contributed around 100,000,000 examined sorted cells.

Study results and caveats: The cDNA sequencing approach could over-represent high-TCR-expressing cells. Shortening of TCRB CDR3s, moderate but significant, appeared in all four CD4+ subsets of Type 1 diabetes patients.

Expressed TCRB transcripts were sequenced after all isolated RNA was converted to cDNA. Profiling relied on immunoSEQ multiplex PCR, and the TCRdb table lists in-frame clones only, not all of them. This table holds 600,000 to 700,000 clones, 13% found once. The sequenced sample consisted of naive CD4+ T cells from blood. The clonotype was recovered from a man younger than 35 with type 1 diabetes. The V gene is TRBV11-2, the J gene TRBJ1-1, with unresolved D. CDR3 DNA sequence: TGTGCCAGCAGCTTCGACCGGGTAGGCACTGAAGCTTTCTTT. Protein sequence: CASSFDRVGTEAFF.